Listed below are T cell receptor beta chains from one sample, sequenced in a study of cytomegalovirus exposure and HLA in healthy donors. Here immunoSEQ multiplex PCR was the method, and the copy in TCRdb shows in-frame clones only, minus some. The sample yields roughly 200,000 clones, roughly 80% seen once. Sequencing was carried out using PBMCs. The origin of the receptors is a woman younger than 45 in good health and CMV-seropositive. The conserved cysteine and the conserved F or W are not part of the CDR3 here.

v_call	j_call	cdr3_aa
TRBV7-9	TRBJ2-7	ASSSPTGLGYEQY
TRBV6-6	TRBJ1-2	ASSQQGDGYT
TRBV2	TRBJ1-2	ASRGQNRGYT
TRBV6-5	TRBJ1-4	ASSPPGQGNEKLF
TRBV19	TRBJ1-1	ASRPEWTEYTEAF
TRBV9	TRBJ1-1	ASSDGDRAGTEAF
TRBV14	TRBJ2-1	ASSQDVTLAGGVDEQF
TRBV7-2	TRBJ2-7	ASTFQGSSYEQY
TRBV5-8	TRBJ2-2	ASSWVGTVTGELF
TRBV9	TRBJ2-1	ASSPTRGHSYNEQF
TRBV19	TRBJ1-2	ASSSSGGRGGYT
TRBV20-1	TRBJ1-1	SITGNTEAF
TRBV19	TRBJ1-5	ASSRLGGTTSNQPQH
TRBV19	TRBJ2-5	ASSIVGGGNRETQY
TRBV5-1	TRBJ2-7	ASSVPGTGGIGEQY
TRBV11-2	TRBJ2-4	ASRPTSGVNIQY
TRBV7-2	TRBJ2-7	ASSLGHSTGEQY
TRBV29-1	TRBJ1-2	SVRTDRLSYGYT
TRBV19	TRBJ2-2	ASSIRGGGAGELF
TRBV27	TRBJ2-7	ASSLSRQGGSEQY
TRBV18	TRBJ2-4	ASSPPGQGAALAKNIQY
TRBV4-1	TRBJ2-1	ASSQAGGGRASYNEQF
TRBV7-2	TRBJ2-1	ASSPSPPGTYNEQF
TRBV28	TRBJ2-7	ASSSPGEPVYEQY
TRBV2	TRBJ1-6	ASSPGTGSSPLH